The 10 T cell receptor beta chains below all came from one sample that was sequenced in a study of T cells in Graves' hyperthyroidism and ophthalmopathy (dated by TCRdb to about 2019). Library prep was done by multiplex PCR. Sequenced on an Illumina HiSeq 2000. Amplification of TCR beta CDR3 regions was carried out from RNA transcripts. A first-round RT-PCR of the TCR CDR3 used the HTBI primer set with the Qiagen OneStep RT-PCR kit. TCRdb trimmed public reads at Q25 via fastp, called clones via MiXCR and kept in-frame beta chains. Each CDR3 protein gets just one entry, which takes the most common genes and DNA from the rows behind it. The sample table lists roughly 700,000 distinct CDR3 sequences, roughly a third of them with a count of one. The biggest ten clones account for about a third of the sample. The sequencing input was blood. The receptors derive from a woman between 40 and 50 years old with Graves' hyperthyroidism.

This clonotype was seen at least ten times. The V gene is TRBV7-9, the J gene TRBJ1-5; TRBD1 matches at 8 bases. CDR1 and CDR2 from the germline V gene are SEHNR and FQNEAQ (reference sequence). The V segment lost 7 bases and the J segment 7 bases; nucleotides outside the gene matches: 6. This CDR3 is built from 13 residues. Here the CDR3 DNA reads TGTGCCAGCAAGACAGGGGACGGGCAGCCCCAGCATTTT. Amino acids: CASKTGDGQPQHF.

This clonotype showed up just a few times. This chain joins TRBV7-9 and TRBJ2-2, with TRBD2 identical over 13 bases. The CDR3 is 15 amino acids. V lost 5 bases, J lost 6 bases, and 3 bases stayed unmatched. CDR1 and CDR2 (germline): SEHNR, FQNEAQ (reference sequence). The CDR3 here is CASSELAGGAGELFF. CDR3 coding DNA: TGTGCCAGCAGCGAACTAGCGGGAGGGGCCGGGGAGCTGTTTTTT. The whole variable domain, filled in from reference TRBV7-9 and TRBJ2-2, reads DTGVSQNPRHKITKRGQNVTFRCDPISEHNRLYWYRQTLGQGPEFLTYFQNEAQLEKSRLLSDRFSAERPKGSFSTLEIQRTEQGDSAMYLCASSELAGGAGELFFGEGSRLTVL.

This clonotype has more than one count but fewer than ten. This CDR3 is CASSVVGSNTGELFF. CDR3 coding DNA: TGTGCCAGCAGTGTTGTAGGTTCGAACACCGGGGAGCTGTTTTTT. The chain couples TRBV6-4 to TRBJ2-2; D uncertain. This CDR3 has 15 residues. Germline V lookup: CDR1 MRHNA, CDR2 SNTAGT. Trimming removed 4 bases at V and 0 bases at J, with 9 bases between.

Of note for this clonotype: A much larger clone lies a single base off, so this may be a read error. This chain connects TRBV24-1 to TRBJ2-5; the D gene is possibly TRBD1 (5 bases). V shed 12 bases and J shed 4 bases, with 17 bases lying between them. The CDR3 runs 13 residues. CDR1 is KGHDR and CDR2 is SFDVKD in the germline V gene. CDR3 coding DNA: TGTGCCGGCAGTTTAGGCAGGGCAGAGACCCAGTACTTC. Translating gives CAGSLGRAETQYF.

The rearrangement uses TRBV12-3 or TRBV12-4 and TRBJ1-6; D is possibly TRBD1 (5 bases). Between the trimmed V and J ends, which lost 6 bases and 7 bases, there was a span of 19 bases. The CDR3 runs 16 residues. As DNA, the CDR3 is TGTGCCAGCAGCGCGAAAGCCGGGGGTGGGAATTCACCCCTCCACTTT. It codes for CASSAKAGGGNSPLHF.

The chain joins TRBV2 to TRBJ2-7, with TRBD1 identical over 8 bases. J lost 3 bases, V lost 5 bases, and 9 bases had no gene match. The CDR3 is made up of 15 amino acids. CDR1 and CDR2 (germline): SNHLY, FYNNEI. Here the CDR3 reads CASSSHRDRNYEQYF. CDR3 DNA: TGTGCCAGCAGTAGCCACCGGGACAGGAACTACGAGCAGTACTTC.

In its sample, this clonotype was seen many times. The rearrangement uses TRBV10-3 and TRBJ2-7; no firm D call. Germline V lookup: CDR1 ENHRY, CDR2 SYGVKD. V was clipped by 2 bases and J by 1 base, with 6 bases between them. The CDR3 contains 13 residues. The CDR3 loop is CAISEGWSYEQYF. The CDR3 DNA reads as TGTGCCATCAGTGAGGGCTGGTCCTACGAGCAGTACTTC.

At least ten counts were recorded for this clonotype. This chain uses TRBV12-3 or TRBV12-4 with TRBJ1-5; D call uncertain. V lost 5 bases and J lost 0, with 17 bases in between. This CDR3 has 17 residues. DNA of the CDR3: TGTGCCAGCAGTCCATCTCCGTTTGGCGATAGCAATCAGCCCCAGCATTTT. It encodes CASSPSPFGDSNQPQHF.

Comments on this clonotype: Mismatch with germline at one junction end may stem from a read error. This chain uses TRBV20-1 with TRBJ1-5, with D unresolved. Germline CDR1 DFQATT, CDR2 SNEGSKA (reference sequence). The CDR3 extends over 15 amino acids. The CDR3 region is CAWRAPTGRNQPQHF. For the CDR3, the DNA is TGTGCCTGGAGGGCTCCAACTGGCCGCAATCAGCCCCAGCATTTT.

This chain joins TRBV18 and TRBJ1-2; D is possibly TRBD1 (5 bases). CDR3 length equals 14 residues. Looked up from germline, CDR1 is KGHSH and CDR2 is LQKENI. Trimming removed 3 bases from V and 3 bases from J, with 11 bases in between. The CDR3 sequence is CASSPRDADYGYTF. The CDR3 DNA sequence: TGTGCCAGCTCACCCCGGGACGCCGACTATGGCTACACCTTC.